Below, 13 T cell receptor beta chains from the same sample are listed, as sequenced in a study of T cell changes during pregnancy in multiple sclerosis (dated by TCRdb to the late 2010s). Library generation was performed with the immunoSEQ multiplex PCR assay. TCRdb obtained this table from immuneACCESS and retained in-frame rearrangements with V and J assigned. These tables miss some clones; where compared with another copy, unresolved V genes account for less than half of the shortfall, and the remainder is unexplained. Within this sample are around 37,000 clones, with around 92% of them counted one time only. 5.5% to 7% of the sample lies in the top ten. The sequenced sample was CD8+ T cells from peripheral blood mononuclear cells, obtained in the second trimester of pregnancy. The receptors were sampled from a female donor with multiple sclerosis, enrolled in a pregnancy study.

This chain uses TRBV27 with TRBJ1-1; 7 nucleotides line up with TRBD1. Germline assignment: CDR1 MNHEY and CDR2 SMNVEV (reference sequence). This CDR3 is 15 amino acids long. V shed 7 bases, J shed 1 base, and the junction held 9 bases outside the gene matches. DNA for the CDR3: TGTGCCAGCAAGAGGGCAGGGGGACGGAACACTGAAGCTTTCTTT. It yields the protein CASKRAGGRNTEAFF.

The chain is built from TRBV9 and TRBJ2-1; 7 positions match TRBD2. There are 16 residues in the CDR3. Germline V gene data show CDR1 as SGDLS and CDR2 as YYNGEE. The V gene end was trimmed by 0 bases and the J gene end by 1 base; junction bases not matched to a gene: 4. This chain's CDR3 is CASSVVGGGSYNEQFF. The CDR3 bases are TGTGCCAGCAGCGTAGTTGGGGGGGGATCCTACAATGAGCAGTTCTTC. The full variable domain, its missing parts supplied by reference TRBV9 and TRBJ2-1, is DSGVTQTPKHLITATGQRVTLRCSPRSGDLSVYWYQQSLDQGLQFLIQYYNGEERAKGNILERFSAQQFPDLHSELNLSSLELGDSALYFCASSVVGGGSYNEQFFGPGTRLTVL.

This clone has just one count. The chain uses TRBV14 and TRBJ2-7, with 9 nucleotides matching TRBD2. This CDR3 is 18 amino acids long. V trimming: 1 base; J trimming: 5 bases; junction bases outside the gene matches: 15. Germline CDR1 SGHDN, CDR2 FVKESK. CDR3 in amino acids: CASSQVLGRREGAHEQYF. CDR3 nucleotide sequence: TGTGCCAGCAGCCAAGTTCTGGGTCGGCGGGAGGGGGCCCACGAGCAGTACTTC. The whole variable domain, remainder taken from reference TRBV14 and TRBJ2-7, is EAGVTQFPSHSVIEKGQTVTLRCDPISGHDNLYWYRRVMGKEIKFLLHFVKESKQDESGMPNNRFLAERTGGTYSTLKVQPAELEDSGVYFCASSQVLGRREGAHEQYFGPGTRLTVT.

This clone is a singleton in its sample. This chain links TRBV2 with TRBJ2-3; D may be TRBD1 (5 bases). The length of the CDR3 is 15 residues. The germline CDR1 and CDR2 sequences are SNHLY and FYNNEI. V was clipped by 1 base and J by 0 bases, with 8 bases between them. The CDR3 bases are TGTGCCAGCAGTGAAGGTCAGGGAAGCACAGATACGCAGTATTTT. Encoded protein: CASSEGQGSTDTQYF.

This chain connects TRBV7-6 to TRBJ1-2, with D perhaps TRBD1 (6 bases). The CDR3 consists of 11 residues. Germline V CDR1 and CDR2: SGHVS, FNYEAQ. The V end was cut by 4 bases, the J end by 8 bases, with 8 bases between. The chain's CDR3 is CASSSGGGYTF. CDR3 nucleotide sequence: TGTGCCAGCAGCTCGGGGGGCGGCTACACCTTC.

CDR3 coding DNA: TGTGCCAGCGGCCACAGGCTAAGCAATCAGCCCCAGCATTTT. This gives the protein CASGHRLSNQPQHF. V usage is TRBV19 and J usage is TRBJ1-5; D perhaps matches TRBD1 (5 bases). The germline CDR1 and CDR2 sequences are LNHDA and SQIVND (reference sequence). The CDR3 is made up of 14 amino acids. V lost 9 bases and J lost 1, with 13 bases in between. The entire variable domain, with the rest obtained from reference TRBV19 and TRBJ1-5, is as follows: DGGITQSPKYLFRKEGQNVTLSCEQNLNHDAMYWYRQDPGQGLRLIYYSQIVNDFQKGDIAEGYSVSREKKESFPLTVTSAQKNPTAFYLCASGHRLSNQPQHFGDGTRLSIL.

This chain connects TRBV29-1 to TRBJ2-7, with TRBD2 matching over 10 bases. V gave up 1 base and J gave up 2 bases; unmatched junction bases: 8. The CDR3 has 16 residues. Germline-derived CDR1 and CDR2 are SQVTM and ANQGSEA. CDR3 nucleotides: TGCAGCGTTGAAGGGTCCCTAGCGGGAGCTGCCTACGAGCAGTACTTC. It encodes CSVEGSLAGAAYEQYF.

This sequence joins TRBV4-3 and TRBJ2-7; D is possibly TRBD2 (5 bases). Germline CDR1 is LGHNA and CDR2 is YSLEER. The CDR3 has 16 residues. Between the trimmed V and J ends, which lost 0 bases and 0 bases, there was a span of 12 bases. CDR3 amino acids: CASSQERRATSYEQYF. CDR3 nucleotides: TGCGCCAGCAGCCAAGAACGGCGGGCGACCTCCTACGAGCAGTACTTC.

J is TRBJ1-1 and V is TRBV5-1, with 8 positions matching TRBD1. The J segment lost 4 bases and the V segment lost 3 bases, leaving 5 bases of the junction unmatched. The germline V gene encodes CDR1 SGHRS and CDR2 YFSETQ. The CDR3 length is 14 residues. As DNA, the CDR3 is TGCGCCAGCAGCTCCTACAGGGGGATCACTGAAGCTTTCTTT. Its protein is CASSSYRGITEAFF.

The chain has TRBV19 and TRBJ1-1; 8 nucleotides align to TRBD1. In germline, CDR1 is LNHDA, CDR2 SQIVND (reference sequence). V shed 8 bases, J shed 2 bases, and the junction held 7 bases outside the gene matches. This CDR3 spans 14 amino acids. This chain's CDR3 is CASGYRGINTEAFF. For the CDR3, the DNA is TGTGCCAGTGGATACAGGGGGATAAACACTGAAGCTTTCTTT.

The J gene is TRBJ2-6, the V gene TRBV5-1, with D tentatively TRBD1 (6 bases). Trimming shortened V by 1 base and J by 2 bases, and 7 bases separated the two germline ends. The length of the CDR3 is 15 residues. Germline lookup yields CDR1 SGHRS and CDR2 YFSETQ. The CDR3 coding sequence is TGCGCCAGCAGCTTGTCAGGGGCTGGGGCCAACGTCCTGACTTTC. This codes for CASSLSGAGANVLTF.

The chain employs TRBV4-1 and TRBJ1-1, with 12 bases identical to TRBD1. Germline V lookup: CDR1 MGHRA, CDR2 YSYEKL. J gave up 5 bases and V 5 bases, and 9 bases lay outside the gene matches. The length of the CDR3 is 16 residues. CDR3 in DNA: TGCGCCAGCAGCGCCGGGACAGGGGGCGCAGGGACTGAAGCTTTCTTT. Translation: CASSAGTGGAGTEAFF.

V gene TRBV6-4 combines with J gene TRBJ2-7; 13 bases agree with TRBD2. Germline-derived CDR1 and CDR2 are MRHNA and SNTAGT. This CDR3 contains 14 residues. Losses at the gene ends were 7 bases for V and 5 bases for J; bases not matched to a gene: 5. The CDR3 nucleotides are TGTGCCAGCATTAGGACTAGCGGGAGTAACGAGCAGTACTTC. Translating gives CASIRTSGSNEQYF.